This record concerns one TCR beta chain sequence. This specimen comes from a study of CD8 T cells in ankylosing spondylitis. The CDR3 covers 13 residues. The germline gives CDR1 SGDLS, CDR2 YYNGEE. Between the trimmed V and J ends, which lost 8 bases and 1 base, there was a span of 13 bases. TCRdb itself ran the 5' RACE reads through MiXCR, one entry per CDR3 protein. Here the sample spans about 110,000 distinct CDR3 sequences, nearly 25% being singletons. Sequencing was performed on synovial fluid, either unsorted or a sorted T cell fraction (not recorded which). The chain recombines TRBV9 with TRBJ2-7, with a tentative D call TRBD2 (6 bases). This TCR was recovered from a male donor with ankylosing spondylitis. Here the CDR3 DNA reads TGTGCCAGACCCGCGGGACCATCCTACGAGCAGTACTTC. It encodes CARPAGPSYEQYF.